One sample yielded the 21 T cell receptor beta chains listed below, sequenced in a study of Ad26.COV2.S vaccination and SARS-CoV-2 variants. Repertoires were generated with immunoSEQ multiplex PCR, while TCRdb's copy carries only in-frame clones and drops some. The top ten clones hold about 5% of a sample with around 300,000 clones, almost 90% of them seen once. Treatment of the sample: about 20 received Ad26.COV2.S at low or high dose, single or two shots; about 5 received placebo; per-sample allocation not given. The samples date from day 63 after the first vaccine or placebo injection. The sample here was peripheral blood, taken in a trial of Ad26.COV2.S vaccine versus placebo. The receptors were sampled from a person aged 18-65 years who received the Ad26.COV2.S COVID-19 vaccine or a placebo.

The rearrangement uses TRBV15 and TRBJ2-1; 15 positions agree with TRBD2. Trimming cost V 5 bases and J 2 bases; bases outside gene matches: 16. The CDR3 runs 21 residues. Germline values: CDR1 LNHNV, CDR2 YYDKDF (reference sequence). The CDR3 region has the DNA TGTGCCACCAGCCAACCCCCGGGACTAGCGGGAGGAGGGCAGACCTACAATGAGCAGTTCTTC. Protein sequence: CATSQPPGLAGGGQTYNEQFF.

V gene TRBV11-2 combines with J gene TRBJ1-1, with a tentative D call TRBD1 (5 bases). The CDR3 runs 13 residues. V shed 5 bases and J shed 2 bases, with 9 bases lying between them. In germline, CDR1 is SGHAT, CDR2 FQNNGV. The CDR3 loop is CASSPQVNTEAFF. DNA for the CDR3: TGTGCCAGCAGCCCACAGGTAAACACTGAAGCTTTCTTT.

The chain has TRBV28 and TRBJ1-1; tentative D call: TRBD1 (5 bases). V lost 6 bases and J 4 bases, leaving 15 bases between the germline ends. The CDR3 is 14 residues long. Germline lookup yields CDR1 MDHEN and CDR2 SYDVKM. CDR3 DNA: TGTGCCAGCAGCTATGCCCCGGGGCTCACTGAAGCTTTCTTT. Amino acid sequence: CASSYAPGLTEAFF. The complete variable domain, with remaining parts taken from reference TRBV28 and TRBJ1-1, reads DVKVTQSSRYLVKRTGEKVFLECVQDMDHENMFWYRQDPGLGLRLIYFSYDVKMKEKGDIPEGYSVSREKKERFSLILESASTNQTSMYLCASSYAPGLTEAFFGQGTRLTVV.

This rearrangement joins TRBV13 to TRBJ1-3; D is possibly TRBD1 (6 bases). Deletions cut 2 bases from V and 0 bases from J, with 11 bases between. Germline CDR1 is PRHDT and CDR2 is FYEKMQ (reference sequence). The CDR3 runs 16 residues. The CDR3 sequence: CASSLIEQGSGNTIYF. For the CDR3, the DNA is TGTGCCAGCAGCTTAATTGAACAGGGCTCTGGAAACACCATATATTTT.

V gene TRBV6-5 combines with J gene TRBJ1-1; TRBD1 is a possible D gene (5 bases). Germline CDR1 reads MNHEY; CDR2 reads SVGAGI. V dropped 10 bases and J dropped 6 bases, with 18 bases sitting between them. This CDR3 comprises 13 residues. The CDR3 nucleotides read TGTGCCACCCTGTTAACGGGGCGCGCTGAAGCTTTCTTT. Its protein is CATLLTGRAEAFF.

The chain is built from TRBV15 and TRBJ1-2; unclear D gene. The V gene lost 0 bases and the J gene lost 4 bases, with 12 bases spanning the gap. The CDR3 totals 15 residues. Germline CDR1 LNHNV, CDR2 YYDKDF (reference sequence). The CDR3 sequence: CATSRDQTITYGYTF. CDR3 in DNA: TGTGCCACCAGCAGAGATCAAACTATCACCTATGGCTACACCTTC.

The gene calls are TRBV18 and TRBJ2-1, with 13 bases matching TRBD2. The germline V gene has CDR1 KGHSH and CDR2 LQKENI. The V and J ends lost 5 bases and 7 bases, in that order; junction bases with no gene match: 2. The CDR3 sequence is 14 residues long. CDR3 amino acids: CASSGTSGTNEQFF. The DNA of the CDR3 is TGTGCCAGCTCAGGGACTAGCGGGACTAATGAGCAGTTCTTC. Full variable domain (outside the CDR3, taken from reference TRBV18 and TRBJ2-1): NAGVMQNPRHLVRRRGQEARLRCSPMKGHSHVYWYRQLPEEGLKFMVYLQKENIIDESGMPKERFSAEFPKEGPSILRIQQVVRGDSAAYFCASSGTSGTNEQFFGPGTRLTVL.

The chain employs TRBV10-3 and TRBJ2-2; 10 bases align to TRBD1. The CDR3 length is 16 residues. Losses at the gene ends were 3 bases for V and 7 bases for J; bases not matched to a gene: 8. Germline CDR1 reads ENHRY; CDR2 reads SYGVKD. This chain's CDR3 is CAISDPGTGVGGELFF. CDR3 nucleotides: TGTGCCATCAGTGACCCCGGGACAGGGGTTGGCGGGGAGCTGTTTTTT.

V gene TRBV10-3 combines with J gene TRBJ2-5; D is possibly TRBD2 (6 bases). This CDR3 has 14 amino acids. CDR1 is ENHRY, CDR2 SYGVKD, per germline. V lost 6 bases to trimming and J lost 2 bases, with 13 bases between them. The CDR3 protein is CAISPGLPQETQYF. CDR3 DNA sequence: TGTGCCATCAGCCCGGGACTCCCTCAAGAGACCCAGTACTTC.

V gene TRBV12-5 combines with J gene TRBJ1-4; D is unclear. Germline values: CDR1 LGHNT, CDR2 FRNRAP. Deletions cut 7 bases from V and 4 bases from J, with 13 bases between. CDR3 size: 14 residues. CDR3 loop: CASASTIGNEKLFF. The CDR3 nucleotides are TGTGCTAGTGCCTCGACCATTGGTAATGAAAAACTGTTTTTT.

The chain joins TRBV7-3 to TRBJ1-1, with D perhaps TRBD1 (5 bases). Trimming removed 2 bases from V and 5 bases from J, with 15 bases in between. Per germline, CDR1 SGHTA and CDR2 FQGTGA. The CDR3 is made up of 15 amino acids. Written as DNA, the CDR3 is TGTGCCAGCAGCTTAGGACTGGGGAGGGGAACTGAAGCTTTCTTT. Encoded protein: CASSLGLGRGTEAFF.

This clone was found a few times. The chain employs TRBV6-1 and TRBJ2-5; possibly TRBD1 for D (5 bases). CDR1 is MNHNS, CDR2 SASEGT, per germline. Trimming cost V 2 bases and J 1 base, with 8 bases left between them. The CDR3 is 14 residues long. CDR3 bases: TGTGCCAGCAGTGAAAAAGACAGCCAAGAGACCCAGTACTTC. Amino acids: CASSEKDSQETQYF.

The gene calls are TRBV30 and TRBJ1-6, with a possible D match to TRBD1 (5 bases). V was shortened by 1 base and J by 3 bases, with 13 bases between the two germline ends. From germline, CDR1 is GTSNPN and CDR2 SVGIG (reference sequence). CDR3 length: 16 amino acids. The CDR3 here is CAWSGATGVYNSPLHF. DNA of the CDR3: TGTGCCTGGAGTGGGGCGACGGGGGTCTATAATTCACCCCTCCACTTT.

The chain is built from TRBV5-1 and TRBJ1-1; 7 nucleotides line up with TRBD1. Per germline, CDR1 SGHRS and CDR2 YFSETQ. With V trimmed by 0 bases and J by 3 bases, 5 bases remained unmatched. This CDR3 has 15 residues. CDR3 sequence (DNA): TGCGCCAGCAGCTTGGCCAGGGGGGTCGACACTGAAGCTTTCTTT. Protein: CASSLARGVDTEAFF.

The V and J genes are TRBV11-1 and TRBJ1-2; D gene uncertain. This CDR3 spans 15 amino acids. Germline values: CDR1 SGHAT, CDR2 FQDESV (reference sequence). V was shortened by 5 bases and J by 0 bases, with 13 bases between the two germline ends. The CDR3: CASSPLDGSNYGYTF. In DNA form, the CDR3 reads TGTGCCAGCAGCCCCCTGGATGGTTCTAACTATGGCTACACCTTC.

This chain links TRBV29-1 with TRBJ2-3; 8 positions match TRBD2. V gave up 7 bases and J gave up 0 bases; unmatched junction bases: 3. The germline V gene has CDR1 SQVTM and CDR2 ANQGSEA. The CDR3 runs 13 residues. CDR3 loop: CSGGTRSTDTQYF. CDR3 coding DNA: TGCAGCGGTGGGACTAGAAGCACAGATACGCAGTATTTT.

The V call is TRBV6-5, the J call TRBJ1-3; D not certain. This CDR3 is built from 13 residues. Germline V gene lookup returns CDR1 MNHEY and CDR2 SVGAGI. V lost 8 bases and J lost 1, with 9 bases in between. The CDR3 loop is CASVKGSGNTIYF. DNA for the CDR3: TGTGCCAGCGTGAAAGGTTCTGGAAACACCATATATTTT.

This clone was picked up one time. This chain joins TRBV6-5 and TRBJ1-5; possible D gene TRBD1, 5 bases. The V end was cut by 6 bases, the J end by 5 bases, with 11 bases between. This CDR3 has 13 residues. CDR1 is MNHEY and CDR2 is SVGAGI in the germline V gene. The chain's CDR3 is CASRSRGHQPQHF. CDR3 nucleotides: TGTGCCAGCAGGAGTCGGGGCCATCAGCCCCAGCATTTT.

This chain joins TRBV28 and TRBJ2-1; D uncertain. Germline V gene data show CDR1 as MDHEN and CDR2 as SYDVKM. Deletions cut 5 bases from V and 8 bases from J, with 22 bases between. This CDR3 is built from 16 residues. The chain's CDR3 is CASSPEWEGPVDEQFF. For the CDR3, the DNA is TGTGCCAGCAGTCCTGAGTGGGAAGGCCCCGTCGATGAGCAGTTCTTC.

The rearrangement uses TRBV3-1 (or the pseudogene TRBV3-2) and TRBJ1-4; D is undetermined. The length of the CDR3 is 14 residues. Per the germline V gene, CDR1 is LGHDT and CDR2 is YNNKEL (reference sequence). With 9 bases removed from V and 0 bases from J, the gap between germline ends came to 11 bases. The CDR3 DNA is TGTGCCAGTGGGGTAGTTGCAACTAATGAAAAACTGTTTTTT. Protein sequence: CASGVVATNEKLFF.

In regard to this clone: Other DNA variants within this sample encode the same CDR3. The chain links TRBV7-2 to TRBJ1-3; no firm D call. The CDR3 has 15 amino acids. The V end was cut by 1 base, the J end by 0 bases, with 7 bases between. CDR1 is SGHTA and CDR2 is FQGNSA in the germline V gene. The CDR3 loop is CASSLGGISGNTIYF. The CDR3 nucleotides are TGTGCCAGCAGCTTAGGAGGGATCTCTGGAAACACCATATATTTT.